Following are 26 T cell receptor beta chains from one sample sequenced in a study of blood T cells in healthy people across ages. Then a second PCR, running roughly 7 to 11 cycles, was carried out with a sample-barcoded 5' primer and a J-beta primer mix. TCRdb passed the 5' RACE reads through MiXCR, listing each CDR3 protein once. This sample has 1.2 million to 1.5 million distinct CDR3 sequences, with about 43% found just once. The source material was blood. These receptors all stem from a woman under 30 in good health.

The chain combines TRBV5-1 with TRBJ2-1, with 12 bases fitting TRBD2. V was pared by 4 bases and J by 10 bases, with 12 bases of the junction left unmatched. Per germline, CDR1 SGHRS and CDR2 YFSETQ. The CDR3 is 16 residues long. The DNA of the CDR3 is TGCGCCAGCAGCGAGGGGACTAGCGGGTTATGGTGGGAGCAGTTCTTC. It codes for CASSEGTSGLWWEQFF.

The table lists this clonotype with many counts. J is TRBJ2-7 and V is TRBV10-1, with D possibly TRBD2 on 6 matching bases. Germline CDR1 reads WNHNN; CDR2 reads SYGVQD (reference sequence). Between the trimmed V and J ends, which lost 5 bases and 5 bases, there was a span of 19 bases. The CDR3 runs 15 residues. CDR3 region: CASSPLGEEADEQYF. As DNA, the CDR3 is TGCGCCAGCAGTCCTCTAGGGGAGGAGGCGGACGAGCAGTACTTC.

J is TRBJ1-1 and V is TRBV6-5, with D uncertain. Between the trimmed V and J ends, which lost 5 bases and 3 bases, there was a span of 10 bases. The CDR3 is 13 residues long. From germline, CDR1 is MNHEY and CDR2 SVGAGI. The CDR3 coding sequence is TGTGCCAGCAGTAGGTGGAAGGACACTGAAGCTTTCTTT. This encodes CASSRWKDTEAFF.

V usage is TRBV7-6 and J usage is TRBJ2-1; TRBD1 is a possible D gene (6 bases). The V and J ends lost 2 bases and 6 bases respectively, with 14 bases between them. The CDR3 is 15 residues long. Germline V lookup: CDR1 SGHVS, CDR2 FNYEAQ. CDR3 bases: TGTGCCAGCAGCTTACGGGACGTAGGGGGCAATGAGCAGTTCTTC. The encoded protein is CASSLRDVGGNEQFF.

This chain uses TRBV29-1 with TRBJ2-3; TRBD2 matches 9 bases. The CDR3 extends over 15 amino acids. After removal of 2 bases from V and 7 bases from J, the junction contained 10 bases not matched to a gene. Per the germline V gene, CDR1 is SQVTM and CDR2 is ANQGSEA. The CDR3 here is CSVEWASGTRNTQYF. DNA for the CDR3: TGCAGCGTTGAATGGGCTAGCGGGACCCGAAATACGCAGTATTTT.

In this sample, this clonotype turned up a few times. J is TRBJ2-3 and V is TRBV6-2 or TRBV6-3; 7 bases are shared with TRBD2. This CDR3 contains 14 residues. Germline CDR1 is MNHEY and CDR2 is SVGEGT. Germline trimming cut 6 bases from V and 2 bases from J; bases unmatched to any gene: 5. The CDR3 nucleotides are TGTGCCAGCAGCCTAGCGGATCACACAGATACGCAGTATTTT. Translating it yields CASSLADHTDTQYF.

The rearrangement links TRBV20-1 to TRBJ2-1, with D tentatively TRBD1 or TRBD2 (6 bases each). Between the trimmed V and J ends, which lost 5 bases and 8 bases, there was a span of 22 bases. The CDR3 length is 15 residues. Germline CDR1 reads DFQATT; CDR2 reads SNEGSKA (reference sequence). Here the CDR3 DNA reads TGCAGTGCTTCTGCGAGTGGGGGGCTTATTGATGAGCAGTTCTTC. Its translation is CSASASGGLIDEQFF.

Worth noting for this clonotype: A read error may account for a junction end that differs from germline. This chain uses TRBV7-6 with TRBJ1-5; TRBD1 agrees at 7 bases. CDR3 size: 15 residues. Per the germline V gene, CDR1 is SGHVS and CDR2 is FNYEAQ. CDR3 sequence (DNA): TGTGCCAGCAGCCCCCTGGGACAGAGCAATCAGCCCCGGCATTTT. Amino acids: CASSPLGQSNQPRHF.

This clonotype was seen at least ten times. The chain joins TRBV14 to TRBJ2-7; D is ambiguous. The V and J ends lost 1 base and 6 bases respectively, with 4 bases between them. The V gene's germline CDR1 is SGHDN and CDR2 FVKESK. This CDR3 comprises 11 residues. CDR3: CASSQVPEQYF. Here the CDR3 DNA reads TGTGCCAGCAGCCAAGTACCCGAGCAGTACTTC. The variable domain in full, with the rest retrieved from reference TRBV14 and TRBJ2-7, is EAGVTQFPSHSVIEKGQTVTLRCDPISGHDNLYWYRRVMGKEIKFLLHFVKESKQDESGMPNNRFLAERTGGTYSTLKVQPAELEDSGVYFCASSQVPEQYFGPGTRLTVT.

The CDR3 sequence: CSARSTPNYGYTF. For the CDR3, the DNA is TGCAGTGCTAGGTCCACCCCTAACTATGGCTACACCTTC. The rearrangement uses TRBV20-1 and TRBJ1-2; D gene uncertain. Germline CDR1 is DFQATT and CDR2 is SNEGSKA (reference sequence). The CDR3 is 13 residues long. The V and J ends lost 3 bases and 0 bases respectively, with 8 bases between them.

The V and J genes are TRBV20-1 and TRBJ2-5; 9 bases are shared with TRBD1. The CDR3 consists of 13 residues. Trimming at V came to 7 bases and at J to 5 bases, leaving 8 bases not matched to a gene. Germline CDR1 DFQATT, CDR2 SNEGSKA (reference sequence). This CDR3 is CSVGTGIEETQYF. CDR3 coding DNA: TGCAGTGTTGGGACAGGGATTGAGGAGACCCAGTACTTC.

This clonotype was found a few times. The chain uses TRBV7-2 and TRBJ2-7; 13 bases are a match to TRBD2. J gave up 4 bases and V 5 bases, and 14 bases lay outside the gene matches. Germline CDR1 and CDR2: SGHTA and FQGNSA. The CDR3 has 18 amino acids. This CDR3 reads CASSRTSGGTVSGYEQYF. For the CDR3, the DNA is TGTGCCAGCAGCCGGACTAGCGGGGGTACTGTTTCCGGGTACGAGCAGTACTTC.

This CDR3 reads CASKALPSYEQYF. CDR3 nucleotides: TGTGCCAGCAAAGCACTACCTTCCTACGAGCAGTACTTC. The genes are TRBV2 and TRBJ2-7; no clear D. The CDR3 runs to 13 residues. The germline V gene has CDR1 SNHLY and CDR2 FYNNEI. V lost 7 bases and J lost 1, with 11 bases in between.

V and J are TRBV12-3 or TRBV12-4 and TRBJ2-1; TRBD2 agrees at 7 bases. The CDR3 has 15 residues. The trim removed 7 bases at V and 3 bases at J, leaving 9 bases unmatched. The CDR3 DNA sequence: TGTGCCAGCACATCCGGACTAGGTGACTACAATGAGCAGTTCTTC. Protein: CASTSGLGDYNEQFF.

This clonotype has only a few counts. CDR3 sequence (DNA): TGTGCTAGTGGCCCGGGCCATGGGGTAGATACGCAGTATTTT. This gives the protein CASGPGHGVDTQYF. The rearrangement uses TRBV12-5 and TRBJ2-3; no clear D. This CDR3 comprises 14 residues. V was trimmed by 6 bases and J by 5 bases, leaving 15 bases between them. From germline, CDR1 is LGHNT and CDR2 FRNRAP.

V is TRBV5-4 and J is TRBJ2-1; tentative D call: TRBD2 (6 bases). Germline CDR1 is SGHNT and CDR2 is YYREEE (reference sequence). There are 13 residues in the CDR3. V was pared by 4 bases and J by 5 bases, with 10 bases between. CDR3 residues: CASSAGEDNEQFF. For the CDR3, the DNA is TGTGCCAGCAGCGCCGGGGAGGACAATGAGCAGTTCTTC.

Only one count was recorded for this clonotype. The rearrangement links TRBV5-1 to TRBJ1-2; no reliable D call. Germline-derived CDR1 and CDR2 are SGHRS and YFSETQ. Deletions cut 4 bases from V and 7 bases from J, with 20 bases between. The CDR3 sequence is 15 residues long. The CDR3 here is CASSPAAGAGGGYTF. The CDR3 nucleotides read TGCGCCAGCAGCCCCGCGGCGGGCGCCGGTGGTGGCTACACCTTC.

The J gene is TRBJ2-1, the V gene TRBV5-6, with D perhaps TRBD1 or TRBD2 (5 bases each). The CDR3 consists of 16 residues. Trimming cost V 3 bases and J 0 bases, with 13 bases left between them. The germline V gene has CDR1 SGHDT and CDR2 YYEEEE. DNA of the CDR3: TGTGCCAGCAGCTGGGGGAAAGATAGCTCCTACAATGAGCAGTTCTTC. It specifies CASSWGKDSSYNEQFF.

The chain couples TRBV7-9 to TRBJ1-2, with D maybe TRBD1 (5 bases). In germline, CDR1 is SEHNR, CDR2 FQNEAQ (reference sequence). The V gene lost 4 bases and the J gene lost 4 bases, with 16 bases spanning the gap. There are 15 residues in the CDR3. CDR3 amino acids: CASSSVRGAGYGYTF. CDR3 bases: TGTGCCAGCAGCTCCGTTCGTGGGGCAGGCTATGGCTACACCTTC. The variable domain in full, completed from reference TRBV7-9 and TRBJ1-2, reads DTGVSQNPRHKITKRGQNVTFRCDPISEHNRLYWYRQTLGQGPEFLTYFQNEAQLEKSRLLSDRFSAERPKGSFSTLEIQRTEQGDSAMYLCASSSVRGAGYGYTFGSGTRLTVV.

This clonotype has a handful of counts. The chain has TRBV3-1 and TRBJ2-7; D is unresolved. The CDR3 covers 15 residues. Germline V gives CDR1 LGHDT, CDR2 YNNKEL (reference sequence). Trimming shortened V by 0 bases and J by 1 base, and 10 bases separated the two germline ends. CDR3 loop: CASSQEGYGSYEQYF. The CDR3 DNA sequence: TGTGCCAGCAGCCAAGAGGGATATGGGTCCTACGAGCAGTACTTC.

The chain has TRBV5-4 and TRBJ2-7; TRBD1 or TRBD2 may be the D gene (5 bases each). The CDR3 is 15 amino acids. Trimming took 0 bases from V and 4 from J, leaving 14 bases between them. The germline gives CDR1 SGHNT, CDR2 YYREEE (reference sequence). The CDR3 reads CASSLGDEGLYEQYF. The CDR3 DNA follows: TGTGCCAGCAGCTTGGGGGACGAGGGATTGTACGAGCAGTACTTC.

As to this clonotype: The CDR3 ends on some other residue instead of the conserved phenylalanine or tryptophan, so this is likely a read error. The rearrangement joins TRBV12-3 or TRBV12-4 to TRBJ2-7; D is uncertain. This CDR3 contains 11 residues. Trimming left V 8 bases short and J 0 bases short, with 5 bases between. CDR3 protein: CASCISYEQYL. The DNA of the CDR3 is TGTGCCAGCTGTATCTCCTACGAGCAGTACCTC.

This clonotype was recorded a few times. The V call is TRBV7-9, the J call TRBJ2-2; the D is unclear. The CDR3 length is 11 residues. Trimming left V 5 bases short and J 7 bases short, with 5 bases between. From germline, CDR1 is SEHNR and CDR2 FQNEAQ (reference sequence). CDR3 amino acids: CASSRYGELFF. The CDR3 DNA sequence: TGTGCCAGCAGCCGGTACGGGGAGCTGTTTTTT.

This clonotype showed up just a few times. This chain connects TRBV12-3 or TRBV12-4 to TRBJ1-4, with D hard to call. The CDR3 covers 14 residues. Trimming took 7 bases from V and 6 from J, leaving 15 bases between them. This chain's CDR3 is CASTSREGYEKLFF. The CDR3 nucleotides are TGTGCCAGCACCTCGAGGGAGGGATATGAAAAACTGTTTTTT.

CDR3 sequence reads: CASSSGTGTGELFF. DNA for the CDR3: TGCGCCAGCAGCTCCGGGACAGGCACCGGGGAGCTGTTTTTT. V usage is TRBV5-1 and J usage is TRBJ2-2; 8 nucleotides match TRBD1. CDR1 is SGHRS, CDR2 YFSETQ, per germline. This CDR3 region has 14 residues. J was trimmed by 4 bases and V by 3 bases; bases with no gene match: 2. Together with reference TRBV5-1 and TRBJ2-2, the CDR3 gives the full variable domain: KAGVTQTPRYLIKTRGQQVTLSCSPISGHRSVSWYQQTPGQGLQFLFEYFSETQRNKGNFPGRFSGRQFSNSRSEMNVSTLELGDSALYLCASSSGTGTGELFFGEGSRLTVL.

The chain employs TRBV13 and TRBJ2-2; D uncertain. This CDR3 is 16 amino acids long. Per germline, CDR1 PRHDT and CDR2 FYEKMQ (reference sequence). Trimming left V 5 bases short and J 1 base short, with 14 bases between. The CDR3 spells CASSPPSRGNTGELFF. The CDR3 bases are TGTGCCAGCAGCCCTCCGAGCCGTGGGAACACCGGGGAGCTGTTTTTT.